These 27 T cell receptor beta chains were sequenced from one sample in a study of immune characterization of retroperitoneal liposarcoma. TCRdb fed the PCR reads into MiXCR, producing one record per CDR3 protein. The sample yields approximately 11,000 distinct CDR3 sequences, over 20% seen once. The material sequenced was blood. Source of these receptors: a female donor with retroperitoneal liposarcoma.

This rearrangement joins TRBV5-1 to TRBJ2-3; 8 positions agree with TRBD2. The V and J ends lost 0 bases and 4 bases, in that order; junction bases with no gene match: 4. The CDR3 is made up of 15 amino acids. Germline lookup yields CDR1 SGHRS and CDR2 YFSETQ. The CDR3 reads CASSLASGGSDTQYF. CDR3 DNA: TGCGCCAGCAGCTTGGCCAGCGGGGGTTCAGATACGCAGTATTTT. The complete variable domain, with remaining parts taken from reference TRBV5-1 and TRBJ2-3, reads KAGVTQTPRYLIKTRGQQVTLSCSPISGHRSVSWYQQTPGQGLQFLFEYFSETQRNKGNFPGRFSGRQFSNSRSEMNVSTLELGDSALYLCASSLASGGSDTQYFGPGTRLTVL.

This clonotype turned up a few times. The gene calls are TRBV10-2 and TRBJ2-1; TRBD2 agrees at 7 bases. The CDR3 totals 16 residues. Per germline, CDR1 WSHSY and CDR2 SAAADI. V was pared by 3 bases and J by 10 bases, with 15 bases of the junction left unmatched. CDR3 amino acids: CASSESSGLIGSEQFF. DNA of the CDR3: TGCGCCAGCAGTGAAAGTAGCGGGCTTATAGGCTCCGAGCAGTTCTTC.

This clonotype was recorded at least ten times. The chain combines TRBV10-3 with TRBJ2-5; D possibly corresponds to TRBD2 (6 bases). Trimming removed 5 bases at V and 2 bases at J, with 9 bases between. This CDR3 spans 13 amino acids. Germline loops: CDR1 ENHRY, CDR2 SYGVKD. This CDR3 reads CAISLGTQETQYF. CDR3 in DNA: TGTGCCATCAGTCTAGGGACTCAAGAGACCCAGTACTTC.

The chain recombines TRBV6-6 with TRBJ2-1, with 10 positions matching TRBD2. The trim removed 5 bases at V and 3 bases at J, leaving 4 bases unmatched. The CDR3 runs 15 residues. The germline V gene has CDR1 MNHNY and CDR2 SVGAGI (reference sequence). The CDR3 DNA is TGTGCCAGCAGTGCTAGCGGGAGTAGCTACAATGAGCAGTTCTTC. Protein sequence: CASSASGSSYNEQFF.

The rearrangement links TRBV11-2 to TRBJ1-1; unclear D gene. The CDR3 totals 11 residues. With 8 bases removed from V and 9 bases from J, the gap between germline ends came to 13 bases. Per the germline V gene, CDR1 is SGHAT and CDR2 is FQNNGV. The CDR3 bases are TGTGCCAGCTCGGCAGGCGAGCAAGCTTTCTTT. This translates into CASSAGEQAFF.

This clonotype was seen ten or more times. The J gene is TRBJ2-1, the V gene TRBV6-6, with 9 bases aligning to TRBD1. The DNA end favors TRBJ2-4, so the J call may be wrong. The CDR3 consists of 13 residues. The germline gives CDR1 MNHNY, CDR2 SVGAGI (reference sequence). The CDR3 region is CASSQGTGLPQYF. In DNA form, the CDR3 reads TGTGCCAGCAGTCAGGGGACAGGGCTCCCTCAGTACTTC.

The chain couples TRBV4-1 to TRBJ2-1, with 8 bases matching TRBD2. The germline gives CDR1 MGHRA, CDR2 YSYEKL. The junction had 6 bases not matched to a gene; V was cut back by 0 bases and J by 2 bases. This CDR3 region has 17 residues. The CDR3 loop is CASSQDLSAGAYNEQFF. As DNA, the CDR3 is TGCGCCAGCAGCCAAGACCTCTCAGCGGGAGCCTACAATGAGCAGTTCTTC.

The table lists this clonotype with a few counts. The chain carries TRBV4-2 and TRBJ2-7; the D gene is possibly TRBD2 (6 bases). Trimming left V 3 bases short and J 4 bases short, with 16 bases between. CDR3 size: 15 residues. CDR1 and CDR2 from the germline V gene are LGHNA and YNFKEQ. CDR3 nucleotides: TGTGCCAGCAGCCACCGAACTAGCATGGGATACGAGCAGTACTTC. This sequence encodes CASSHRTSMGYEQYF.

The chain carries TRBV12-3 or TRBV12-4 and TRBJ2-1, with D possibly matching TRBD1 (6 bases). The CDR3 contains 14 residues. V was clipped by 0 bases and J by 10 bases, with 13 bases between them. CDR3 bases: TGTGCCAGCAGTTTAGCACAGGGCTCCTACGAGCAGTTCTTC. Its translation is CASSLAQGSYEQFF.

This clonotype appeared many times. The chain uses TRBV27 and TRBJ2-3; 16 bases fit TRBD2. V dropped 5 bases and J dropped 2; count of bases not matched to a gene: 10. This CDR3 contains 19 residues. Germline CDR1 reads MNHEY; CDR2 reads SMNVEV (reference sequence). The CDR3 DNA sequence: TGTGCCAGCAGTCCGACACCGGGACTAGCGGGAGGGGCCACAGATACGCAGTATTTT. Its protein is CASSPTPGLAGGATDTQYF.

At least ten counts were recorded for this clonotype. The genes are TRBV4-1 and TRBJ2-3; no definite D call. CDR1 is MGHRA and CDR2 is YSYEKL in the germline V gene. This CDR3 contains 14 residues. V was trimmed by 1 base and J by 4 bases, leaving 9 bases between them. The CDR3 nucleotides are TGCGCCAGCAGCCAAGCCGGGTTCCCAGATACGCAGTATTTT. Its protein product is CASSQAGFPDTQYF.

This clonotype showed up just a few times. V usage is TRBV6-1 and J usage is TRBJ2-5; maybe TRBD1 (5 bases). The J call may be wrong; the DNA end is better matched by TRBJ2-1. The CDR3 extends over 16 amino acids. Germline V gene data show CDR1 as MNHNS and CDR2 as SASEGT. CDR3 in amino acids: CASSPHRARASYEQFF. For the CDR3, the DNA is TGTGCCAGCAGTCCCCACCGTGCCAGGGCTTCCTACGAGCAGTTCTTC.

The genes are TRBV11-2 and TRBJ2-3; D not resolved. The V gene lost 2 bases and the J gene lost 2 bases, with 8 bases spanning the gap. Germline loops: CDR1 SGHAT, CDR2 FQNNGV. There are 14 residues in the CDR3. The CDR3 sequence is CASSLQRITDTQYF. Written as DNA, the CDR3 is TGTGCCAGCAGCTTACAGCGCATCACAGATACGCAGTATTTT.

The J gene is TRBJ2-5, the V gene TRBV5-3; 13 positions agree with TRBD2. TRBV5-3 belongs to the ORF category, with a function that is uncertain. Trimming cost V 5 bases and J 4 bases; bases outside gene matches: 8. The CDR3 totals 16 residues. Here the CDR3 reads CARRAGTSGNLETQYF. CDR3 nucleotide sequence: TGTGCCAGAAGGGCCGGGACTAGCGGGAACCTAGAGACCCAGTACTTC.

This clonotype appeared many times. CDR3 DNA sequence: TGTGCCAGCAGCCCTGGGACAGGGGACCGCTCCTACAATGAGCAGTTCTTC. Residues: CASSPGTGDRSYNEQFF. The genes are TRBV11-3 and TRBJ2-1, with 10 bases lining up with TRBD1. The junction had 7 bases not matched to a gene; V was cut back by 5 bases and J by 0 bases. The CDR3 sequence is 17 residues long. Germline-derived CDR1 and CDR2 are SGHNT and YENEEA.

Details on this clonotype: Mismatch with germline at one junction end may stem from a read error. The chain has TRBV5-1 and TRBJ2-1; 11 bases align to TRBD2. The CDR3 totals 14 residues. Germline V gene data show CDR1 as SGHRS and CDR2 as YFSETQ. The CDR3 DNA reads as TGCGCCAGCAGTCCTACTAGCGGGAGCCCCGGGGCCCTCTTC. Translation: CASSPTSGSPGALF.

This clonotype was detected ten times or more. V and J are TRBV12-3 or TRBV12-4 and TRBJ2-1, with D perhaps matching TRBD1 (6 bases). V was clipped by 4 bases and J by 10 bases, with 17 bases between them. The CDR3 covers 14 residues. The CDR3 DNA reads as TGTGCCAGCAGTTCGACAGGACAGCCCTACGAGCAGTTCTTC. Translated: CASSSTGQPYEQFF.

CDR3 DNA: TGTGCCAGCGTCCAAGCTAGCGGGGCCTACGAGCAGTACTTC. This sequence encodes CASVQASGAYEQYF. This sequence joins TRBV6-5 and TRBJ2-5; 9 nucleotides agree with TRBD2. With the DNA end fitting TRBJ2-7 better, the J assignment may be wrong. The CDR3 is 14 residues long. Germline V gene lookup returns CDR1 MNHEY and CDR2 SVGAGI.

This clonotype was seen a few times. The CDR3 reads CASSRGTGYNNYGYTF. In DNA, the CDR3 is TGTGCCAGCAGTCGAGGGACAGGGTATAATAACTATGGCTACACCTTC. The chain combines TRBV27 with TRBJ1-2, with 9 positions matching TRBD1. Trimming removed 5 bases from V and 1 base from J; junction bases left unmatched: 8. The CDR3 has 16 residues. CDR1 and CDR2 (germline): MNHEY, SMNVEV (reference sequence).

This clonotype appeared a few times. The chain links TRBV6-2 or TRBV6-3 to TRBJ2-5; TRBD1 matches at 10 bases. This CDR3 comprises 15 residues. Trimming took 4 bases from V and 11 from J; bases not matched to a gene: 13. CDR1 and CDR2 (germline): MNHEY, SVGEGT. CDR3 DNA sequence: TGTGCCAGCAGTTCACCCGGACAGGGGGTGGGGGAGCAGTACTTC. Its translation is CASSSPGQGVGEQYF.

This clonotype is judged medium-sized. This chain joins TRBV6-6 and TRBJ2-1, with 7 bases aligning to TRBD2. Trimming cost V 0 bases and J 6 bases; bases outside gene matches: 8. The CDR3 consists of 16 residues. CDR1 and CDR2 from the germline V gene are MNHNY and SVGAGI (reference sequence). As DNA, the CDR3 is TGTGCCAGCAGTTACTCGGGGAATCGGGGGGTCAATGAGCAGTTCTTC. Translation: CASSYSGNRGVNEQFF.

This clonotype is classed as medium-sized (0.01 to 0.1%). V gene TRBV7-8 combines with J gene TRBJ2-5, with D possibly called TRBD1 or TRBD2 (6 bases each). The V end lost 5 bases, the J end lost 1 base, and 11 bases lay between the germline ends. The CDR3 totals 14 residues. CDR1 is SGHVS, CDR2 FQNEAQ, per germline. The CDR3 here is CASSQGGSQETQYF. The DNA of the CDR3 is TGTGCCAGCAGCCAAGGGGGGAGCCAAGAGACCCAGTACTTC.

The chain combines TRBV28 with TRBJ2-1; 9 bases align to TRBD1. The end of the DNA is better explained by TRBJ2-7, so the J call may be wrong. From germline, CDR1 is MDHEN and CDR2 SYDVKM. The CDR3 has 15 amino acids. The CDR3 nucleotides read TGTGCCAGCAGCACGACCGGGACAGGGTTGATGGAGCAGTACGTC. This translates into CASSTTGTGLMEQYV.

The V and J genes are TRBV27 and TRBJ2-2, with D uncertain. The CDR3 extends over 15 amino acids. Germline values: CDR1 MNHEY, CDR2 SMNVEV (reference sequence). V lost 5 bases, J lost 3 bases, and 13 bases lay in between. CDR3 nucleotide sequence: TGTGCCAGCAGTAATGGGGAAAAGTACACCGGGGAGCTGTTTTTT. It translates to CASSNGEKYTGELFF.

The V gene is TRBV6-2 or TRBV6-3, the J gene TRBJ2-1, with 13 bases matching TRBD2. V dropped 3 bases and J dropped 10; count of bases not matched to a gene: 6. Germline V gene sequence: CDR1 MNHEY, CDR2 SVGEGT. The CDR3 length is 15 residues. The DNA for the CDR3 is TGTGCCAGCAGTTATACTAGCGGGAGGGCCCGAGAGCAGTTCTTC. It codes for CASSYTSGRAREQFF.

This clonotype was counted many times. V gene TRBV6-6 combines with J gene TRBJ2-3; the match to TRBD1 covers 8 bases. CDR3 length equals 15 residues. Germline-derived CDR1 and CDR2 are MNHNY and SVGAGI (reference sequence). The ends lost 2 bases at V and 2 bases at J; junction bases unmatched: 3. The CDR3 is CASSYGQGHTDTQYF. CDR3 DNA sequence: TGTGCCAGCAGTTACGGACAGGGACACACAGATACGCAGTATTTT.

V and J are TRBV7-2 and TRBJ2-3, with 9 bases fitting TRBD1. The germline V gene has CDR1 SGHTA and CDR2 FQGNSA. V lost 1 base and J lost 2; bases outside the gene matches: 7. The CDR3 is made up of 17 amino acids. In DNA, the CDR3 is TGTGCCAGCAGCTTAGGCTCCGGGACAGGGTACACAGATACGCAGTATTTT. Translating it yields CASSLGSGTGYTDTQYF.